One sample yielded the 28 T cell receptor beta chains listed below, sequenced in a study of CD8 T cells in Susac syndrome. Reverse transcription used roughly 0.45 to 1 ug RNA and random hexamers. TCRdb processed the immunoSEQ multiplex PCR reads anew with MiXCR; each CDR3 protein has one entry. This sample carries about 190,000 distinct CDR3 sequences, 95% of them seen once, and the ten largest clones take approximately 0.1%. Sequenced sample: CD4+ T cells from PBMCs. The receptor set was obtained from a human donor in good health.

V is TRBV19 and J is TRBJ1-1; TRBD1 is a possible D gene (5 bases). CDR3 length: 14 amino acids. CDR1 is LNHDA, CDR2 SQIVND, per germline (reference sequence). The germline V and J ends were trimmed by 5 bases and 4 bases, with 14 bases remaining between them. CDR3 in amino acids: CASSSRDSATEAFF. The CDR3 region has the DNA TGTGCCAGTAGTTCCCGGGACTCAGCCACTGAAGCTTTCTTT.

The chain links TRBV30 to TRBJ1-4; no clear D. The CDR3 runs to 14 residues. Germline-derived CDR1 and CDR2 are GTSNPN and SVGIG (reference sequence). Trimming pared 4 bases from V and 0 bases from J, leaving 9 bases between. DNA of the CDR3: TGTGCCTGGAAGGGCACCGCAACTAATGAAAAACTGTTTTTT. Translation: CAWKGTATNEKLFF.

The chain couples TRBV12-3 or TRBV12-4 to TRBJ2-1; 12 bases map to TRBD2. With 6 bases clipped from V and 8 bases from J, the junction kept 5 bases outside the gene matches. The CDR3 loop spans 14 amino acids. CDR3 nucleotide sequence: TGTGCCAGCAGGGAGACTAGCGGGAGATATGAGCAGTTCTTC. Amino acid sequence: CASRETSGRYEQFF.

This clonotype was seen only once. This sequence joins TRBV19 and TRBJ1-2; 9 nucleotides match TRBD1. This CDR3 has 14 residues. V lost 6 bases to trimming and J lost 7 bases; unmatched junction nucleotides: 9. Germline V CDR1 and CDR2: LNHDA, SQIVND (reference sequence). The CDR3 protein is CASRSTGGAGGYTF. The CDR3 DNA reads as TGTGCCAGTAGAAGCACAGGGGGCGCGGGTGGCTACACCTTC.

This clonotype was observed a single time. V and J are TRBV6-6 and TRBJ1-1; 9 bases line up with TRBD1. After removal of 6 bases from V and 5 bases from J, the junction contained 10 bases not matched to a gene. The CDR3 has 15 amino acids. The germline V gene encodes CDR1 MNHNY and CDR2 SVGAGI (reference sequence). The CDR3 sequence is CASSPGTGNPTEAFF. The CDR3 region has the DNA TGTGCCAGCAGCCCCGGGACAGGGAATCCAACTGAAGCTTTCTTT.

V and J are TRBV7-9 and TRBJ2-5; D may be TRBD2 (7 bases). V was trimmed by 5 bases and J by 1 base, leaving 11 bases between them. Germline V gene data show CDR1 as SEHNR and CDR2 as FQNEAQ (reference sequence). The CDR3 has 14 residues. CDR3 amino acids: CASSLGGPQETQYF. The CDR3, as DNA: TGTGCCAGCAGCCTCGGGGGGCCCCAAGAGACCCAGTACTTC. Combining the CDR3 with reference TRBV7-9 and TRBJ2-5 gives the whole variable domain DTGVSQNPRHKITKRGQNVTFRCDPISEHNRLYWYRQTLGQGPEFLTYFQNEAQLEKSRLLSDRFSAERPKGSFSTLEIQRTEQGDSAMYLCASSLGGPQETQYFGPGTRLLVL.

The V call is TRBV24-1, the J call TRBJ2-5, with a weak D call TRBD1 (6 bases). The V end was cut by 7 bases, the J end by 1 base, with 15 bases between. This CDR3 contains 15 residues. CDR1 is KGHDR, CDR2 SFDVKD, per germline. The CDR3 loop reads CATSPRGRSQETQYF. The CDR3 coding sequence is TGTGCCACCAGCCCCAGGGGACGAAGCCAAGAGACCCAGTACTTC.

The V gene is TRBV3-1, the J gene TRBJ1-1, with 7 bases fitting TRBD1. Germline-derived CDR1 and CDR2 are LGHDT and YNNKEL (reference sequence). With 3 bases clipped from V and 1 base from J, the junction kept 5 bases outside the gene matches. The CDR3 spans 15 residues. CDR3 bases: TGTGCCAGCAGCCACCCGGCAGGGGGGAACACTGAAGCTTTCTTT. As protein: CASSHPAGGNTEAFF.

This chain connects TRBV18 to TRBJ1-1; D call uncertain. Germline CDR1 reads KGHSH; CDR2 reads LQKENI. V gave up 4 bases and J gave up 5 bases, with 8 bases separating them. The length of the CDR3 is 12 residues. The CDR3 coding sequence is TGTGCCAGCTCACGAGGGAGGACTGAAGCTTTCTTT. Amino acids: CASSRGRTEAFF.

The chain joins TRBV4-1 to TRBJ2-6; D is unresolved. Germline CDR1 is MGHRA and CDR2 is YSYEKL. Trimming pared 1 base from V and 1 base from J, leaving 5 bases between. CDR3 length: 15 amino acids. The CDR3 here is CASSQGFSGANVLTF. The CDR3 region has the DNA TGCGCCAGCAGCCAAGGTTTTTCTGGGGCCAACGTCCTGACTTTC.

This rearrangement joins TRBV7-2 to TRBJ1-1; D unclear. V was cut by 1 base and J by 1 base, with 7 bases left in between. This CDR3 has 14 amino acids. Germline V gene data show CDR1 as SGHTA and CDR2 as FQGNSA. The CDR3 loop is CASSLVVKNTEAFF. The DNA for the CDR3 is TGTGCCAGCAGCTTAGTAGTTAAGAACACTGAAGCTTTCTTT.

V and J are TRBV20-1 and TRBJ1-5; no clear D gene. CDR3 size: 12 residues. In germline, CDR1 is DFQATT, CDR2 SNEGSKA (reference sequence). V was trimmed by 7 bases and J by 4 bases, leaving 11 bases between them. For the CDR3, the DNA is TGCAGTGGTGGGTCAGCTAATCAGCCCCAGCATTTT. Its protein product is CSGGSANQPQHF.

This rearrangement joins TRBV5-4 to TRBJ2-1, with D unresolved. This CDR3 spans 11 amino acids. Germline CDR1 reads SGHNT; CDR2 reads YYREEE (reference sequence). V was pared by 4 bases and J by 8 bases, with 7 bases between. This CDR3 reads CASSPGYEQFF. Here the CDR3 DNA reads TGTGCCAGCAGCCCTGGGTATGAGCAGTTCTTC.

This clonotype was observed a handful of times. The gene calls are TRBV20-1 and TRBJ2-1; no definite D call. V was trimmed by 3 bases and J by 7 bases, leaving 4 bases between them. Germline V gene sequence: CDR1 DFQATT, CDR2 SNEGSKA (reference sequence). The CDR3 extends over 10 amino acids. The CDR3 loop reads CSASTNEQFF. The CDR3 region has the DNA TGCAGTGCTAGTACGAATGAGCAGTTCTTC.

The rearrangement joins TRBV5-1 to TRBJ2-7, with D unresolved. Between the trimmed V and J ends, which lost 4 bases and 7 bases, there was a span of 9 bases. Germline CDR1 is SGHRS and CDR2 is YFSETQ. The CDR3 has 11 residues. CDR3 residues: CASSLVGEQYF. The CDR3 nucleotides read TGCGCCAGCAGCCTGGTAGGAGAGCAGTACTTC.

This clonotype has just one count. This chain uses TRBV6-5 with TRBJ2-7; D is undetermined. Germline V gene lookup returns CDR1 MNHEY and CDR2 SVGAGI. Trimming took 0 bases from V and 0 from J, leaving 6 bases between them. This CDR3 is 14 amino acids long. The CDR3 here is CASSYSPSSYEQYV. The CDR3 nucleotides read TGTGCCAGCAGTTACTCCCCCAGCTCCTACGAGCAGTACGTC.

This clonotype has just one count. This chain joins TRBV20-1 and TRBJ2-3; maybe TRBD2 (7 bases). Germline V gives CDR1 DFQATT, CDR2 SNEGSKA (reference sequence). The CDR3 contains 16 residues. Trimming took off 4 bases at V and 1 base at J, with 18 bases between the two ends. The CDR3 protein is CSAIFRGARGTDTQYF. Written as DNA, the CDR3 is TGCAGTGCTATTTTTCGGGGGGCGCGAGGCACAGATACGCAGTATTTT.

This rearrangement joins TRBV30 to TRBJ2-3, with 8 bases identical to TRBD1. The CDR3 runs 15 residues. The V gene end was trimmed by 2 bases and the J gene end by 4 bases; junction bases not matched to a gene: 8. Germline-derived CDR1 and CDR2 are GTSNPN and SVGIG (reference sequence). The CDR3 sequence is CAWSPDRDPPDTQYF. In DNA, the CDR3 is TGTGCCTGGAGTCCGGACAGGGATCCGCCAGATACGCAGTATTTT.

The J gene is TRBJ1-5, the V gene TRBV29-1; TRBD1 is a possible D gene (5 bases). Trimming removed 7 bases at V and 8 bases at J, with 21 bases between. CDR1 is SQVTM, CDR2 ANQGSEA, per germline. The CDR3 is made up of 14 amino acids. This CDR3 reads CSASVVGGLEPQHF. The CDR3 coding sequence is TGCAGCGCTTCTGTGGTTGGGGGTTTGGAGCCCCAGCATTTT.

The chain is built from TRBV24-1 and TRBJ2-3; D is unclear. This CDR3 contains 16 residues. In germline, CDR1 is KGHDR, CDR2 SFDVKD. V gave up 1 base and J gave up 0 bases, with 10 bases separating them. The CDR3 is CATSDLGGASTDTQYF. In nucleotides, the CDR3 is TGTGCCACCAGTGATTTAGGCGGAGCTAGCACAGATACGCAGTATTTT.

The chain employs TRBV4-1 and TRBJ1-2, with 8 bases that match TRBD1. After removal of 2 bases from V and 3 bases from J, the junction contained 5 bases not matched to a gene. The length of the CDR3 is 15 residues. Germline V CDR1 and CDR2: MGHRA, YSYEKL. The CDR3 DNA reads as TGCGCCAGCAGCCAACCCACGGACAGGGACTATGGCTACACCTTC. Protein product: CASSQPTDRDYGYTF.

The gene calls are TRBV19 and TRBJ2-5; D remains ambiguous. V was shortened by 1 base and J by 7 bases, with 16 bases between the two germline ends. The length of the CDR3 is 15 residues. From germline, CDR1 is LNHDA and CDR2 SQIVND (reference sequence). CDR3 nucleotide sequence: TGTGCCAGTAGTATAGGAATAGCTTCTCTGGCGACCCAGTACTTC. The encoded protein is CASSIGIASLATQYF.

V is TRBV7-2 and J is TRBJ2-1; possible D gene TRBD2, 6 bases. Between the trimmed V and J ends, which lost 7 bases and 12 bases, there was a span of 19 bases. This CDR3 spans 13 amino acids. The V gene's germline CDR1 is SGHTA and CDR2 FQGNSA. The DNA of the CDR3 is TGTGCCAGCACCGGGACTGCGGTCGGTCGGCAGTTCTTC. Translation: CASTGTAVGRQFF.

CDR3 residues: CSARLAGVYEQYF. CDR3 DNA: TGCAGTGCTAGACTAGCGGGGGTCTACGAGCAGTACTTC. The chain is built from TRBV20-1 and TRBJ2-7, with 10 bases fitting TRBD2. This CDR3 has 13 amino acids. J was trimmed by 3 bases and V by 2 bases; bases with no gene match: 1. Germline values: CDR1 DFQATT, CDR2 SNEGSKA (reference sequence).

V usage is TRBV6-6 and J usage is TRBJ1-5; D remains ambiguous. CDR1 is MNHNY, CDR2 SVGAGI, per germline (reference sequence). V was cut by 5 bases and J by 5 bases, with 13 bases left in between. The CDR3 contains 14 residues. CDR3 in DNA: TGTGCCAGCAGTCGGAACTCGGGAGATCAGCCCCAGCATTTT. Amino acid sequence: CASSRNSGDQPQHF.

This clonotype was counted once. The rearrangement joins TRBV15 to TRBJ1-5, with a possible D match to TRBD1 (5 bases). Trimming removed 3 bases from V and 7 bases from J, with 13 bases in between. CDR1 is LNHNV and CDR2 is YYDKDF in the germline V gene (reference sequence). This CDR3 comprises 14 residues. The CDR3 DNA sequence: TGTGCCACCAGCAGTGAAGGGACGGGACAGCCCCAGCATTTT. As protein: CATSSEGTGQPQHF.

J is TRBJ2-1 and V is TRBV14; no firm D call. Trimming left V 0 bases short and J 5 bases short, with 8 bases between. CDR3 length: 14 residues. The V gene's germline CDR1 is SGHDN and CDR2 FVKESK. The CDR3 sequence: CASSQDPANNEQFF. The CDR3 nucleotides are TGTGCCAGCAGCCAAGATCCTGCTAACAATGAGCAGTTCTTC.

This chain links TRBV7-9 with TRBJ2-7, with 7 bases identical to TRBD1. V gave up 4 bases and J gave up 2 bases; unmatched junction bases: 8. Germline assignment: CDR1 SEHNR and CDR2 FQNEAQ (reference sequence). There are 15 residues in the CDR3. CDR3 nucleotide sequence: TGTGCCAGCAGCTCCGGACAGGCCTTCGCCTACGAGCAGTACGTC. It translates to CASSSGQAFAYEQYV.